A single sample is the source of the 31 T cell receptor beta chains below, sequenced in a study of T cell changes during pregnancy in multiple sclerosis. Data came from immunoSEQ multiplex PCR; TCRdb stores just in-frame clones and leaves some out. The data contain 40,000 or so clones, about nine tenths of them singletons. Source: CD8+ T cells from peripheral blood mononuclear cells, taken in the first trimester of pregnancy. The receptor set was obtained from a female donor with multiple sclerosis, enrolled in a pregnancy study.

This chain links TRBV4-3 with TRBJ1-6, with D maybe TRBD1 (5 bases). With 1 base removed from V and 9 bases from J, the gap between germline ends came to 19 bases. CDR1 and CDR2 from the germline V gene are LGHNA and YSLEER. The CDR3 contains 17 residues. The CDR3 sequence: CASSQALDKLWTSPLHF. The CDR3 DNA reads as TGCGCCAGCAGCCAAGCGCTGGACAAATTGTGGACTTCACCCCTCCACTTT.

J is TRBJ1-5 and V is TRBV18; D is unresolved. Trimming stripped 2 bases from V and 2 bases from J, with 19 bases between. The CDR3 loop spans 18 amino acids. The V gene's germline CDR1 is KGHSH and CDR2 LQKENI. Here the CDR3 reads CASSPGTYTFGGNQPQHF. The CDR3 DNA sequence: TGTGCCAGCTCACCAGGCACATACACCTTTGGAGGCAATCAGCCCCAGCATTTT.

The V call is TRBV7-3, the J call TRBJ1-1; TRBD1 is a possible D gene (6 bases). CDR1 and CDR2 from the germline V gene are SGHTA and FQGTGA. Trimming cost V 7 bases and J 7 bases, with 13 bases left between them. This CDR3 is 12 amino acids long. CDR3 DNA: TGTGCCAGCACCGGACAGTCAGGTGAAGCTTTCTTT. It yields the protein CASTGQSGEAFF.

This clone showed up just once. J is TRBJ2-5 and V is TRBV11-1; TRBD2 aligns across 12 bases. Germline trimming cut 2 bases from V and 6 bases from J; bases unmatched to any gene: 4. The CDR3 length is 15 residues. CDR1 is SGHAT and CDR2 is FQDESV in the germline V gene (reference sequence). CDR3 nucleotide sequence: TGTGCCAGCAGCTTAACCACTAGCGGGGGGCAGACCCAGTACTTC. This encodes CASSLTTSGGQTQYF. Complete variable domain (other parts from reference TRBV11-1 and TRBJ2-5): EAEVAQSPRYKITEKSQAVAFWCDPISGHATLYWYRQILGQGPELLVQFQDESVVDDSQLPKDRFSAERLKGVDSTLKIQPAELGDSAMYLCASSLTTSGGQTQYFGPGTRLLVL.

The chain recombines TRBV7-9 with TRBJ1-2; D ambiguous. In germline, CDR1 is SEHNR, CDR2 FQNEAQ (reference sequence). The CDR3 is 13 residues long. Trimming shortened V by 3 bases and J by 9 bases, and 14 bases separated the two germline ends. The CDR3 sequence is CASSFENMNRYTF. The CDR3 bases are TGTGCCAGCAGCTTCGAAAACATGAATCGCTACACCTTC.

V usage is TRBV27 and J usage is TRBJ2-1; TRBD2 matches at 9 bases. The V gene end was trimmed by 3 bases and the J gene end by 6 bases; junction bases not matched to a gene: 6. The CDR3 sequence is 15 residues long. Germline V gene lookup returns CDR1 MNHEY and CDR2 SMNVEV (reference sequence). The CDR3 DNA reads as TGTGCCAGCAGTTTCCGACTAGCGGCCCCCAATGAGCAGTTCTTC. This codes for CASSFRLAAPNEQFF.

The rearrangement joins TRBV7-9 to TRBJ1-4; D gene uncertain. V dropped 2 bases and J dropped 4 bases, with 8 bases sitting between them. There are 14 residues in the CDR3. Germline V CDR1 and CDR2: SEHNR, FQNEAQ (reference sequence). The CDR3 DNA follows: TGTGCCAGCAGCTTAACGGGAAGTAATGAAAAACTGTTTTTT. It encodes CASSLTGSNEKLFF.

V and J are TRBV30 and TRBJ1-1; maybe TRBD1 (5 bases). The CDR3 extends over 11 amino acids. V shed 4 bases and J shed 5 bases, with 8 bases lying between them. CDR1 and CDR2 from the germline V gene are GTSNPN and SVGIG (reference sequence). CDR3 loop: CAWMKGTEAFF. For the CDR3, the DNA is TGTGCCTGGATGAAGGGGACTGAAGCTTTCTTT.

This chain uses TRBV4-2 with TRBJ1-5, with 8 bases aligning to TRBD1. The germline V gene encodes CDR1 LGHNA and CDR2 YNFKEQ. Germline trimming cut 0 bases from V and 6 bases from J; bases unmatched to any gene: 4. The CDR3 runs to 15 residues. The CDR3 DNA reads as TGTGCCAGCAGCCAAGAAGGACAGGGTACTCAGCCCCAGCATTTT. Translated: CASSQEGQGTQPQHF.

This chain joins TRBV7-8 and TRBJ1-1, with no clear D. Germline-derived CDR1 and CDR2 are SGHVS and FQNEAQ. Trimming took 2 bases from V and 4 from J, leaving 8 bases between them. The CDR3 is 13 residues long. DNA for the CDR3: TGTGCCAGCAGCTTACTTCGGAGCACTGAAGCTTTCTTT. This translates into CASSLLRSTEAFF.

This clone came up once. The chain recombines TRBV4-3 with TRBJ2-7, with 7 nucleotides matching TRBD1. The CDR3 has 16 residues. The trim removed 0 bases at V and 0 bases at J, leaving 5 bases unmatched. The V gene's germline CDR1 is LGHNA and CDR2 YSLEER. CDR3 in amino acids: CASSQDPGDSSYEQYF. Here the CDR3 DNA reads TGCGCCAGCAGCCAAGATCCCGGGGACAGCTCCTACGAGCAGTACTTC.

The chain combines TRBV30 with TRBJ2-6; D uncertain. The CDR3 is made up of 15 amino acids. Germline values: CDR1 GTSNPN, CDR2 SVGIG (reference sequence). V was clipped by 2 bases and J by 0 bases, with 8 bases between them. The CDR3 sequence is CAWSSVGSGANVLTF. In DNA, the CDR3 is TGTGCCTGGAGTTCAGTTGGCTCTGGGGCCAACGTCCTGACTTTC.

J is TRBJ2-1 and V is TRBV7-9; maybe TRBD2 (6 bases). The CDR3 consists of 15 residues. Germline assignment: CDR1 SEHNR and CDR2 FQNEAQ (reference sequence). Deletions cut 2 bases from V and 7 bases from J, with 15 bases between. The CDR3 coding sequence is TGTGCCAGCAGCTTACCGCGGGACTCGACGAATGAGCAGTTCTTC. This encodes CASSLPRDSTNEQFF.

The chain employs TRBV5-1 and TRBJ2-1; the match to TRBD2 covers 11 bases. The CDR3 consists of 16 residues. V shed 4 bases and J 4 bases; nucleotides not matched to a gene: 7. CDR1 is SGHRS, CDR2 YFSETQ, per germline. The CDR3 bases are TGCGCCAGCAGCCCCAACCGGACTAGCGGGTACAATGAGCAGTTCTTC. Its translation: CASSPNRTSGYNEQFF.

The V gene is TRBV7-9, the J gene TRBJ2-5, with a tentative D call TRBD1 (6 bases). The J call may not be correct, given that the DNA end is closer to TRBJ2-7. CDR3 size: 13 residues. The germline V gene has CDR1 SEHNR and CDR2 FQNEAQ (reference sequence). CDR3 coding DNA: TGTGCCAGCACCTCACAGGGATCCTACGAGCAGTACTTC. Its protein product is CASTSQGSYEQYF.

The chain joins TRBV7-9 to TRBJ1-2; tentative D call: TRBD1 (5 bases). With 3 bases removed from V and 3 bases from J, the gap between germline ends came to 11 bases. This CDR3 is 14 amino acids long. Germline loops: CDR1 SEHNR, CDR2 FQNEAQ (reference sequence). The CDR3 sequence is CASSLQQVDYGYTF. Here the CDR3 DNA reads TGTGCCAGCAGCTTGCAACAGGTTGACTATGGCTACACCTTC.

The chain uses TRBV9 and TRBJ1-2; TRBD1 is a possible D gene (5 bases). The germline CDR1 and CDR2 sequences are SGDLS and YYNGEE. CDR3 length: 13 amino acids. Trimming took 0 bases from V and 5 from J, leaving 8 bases between them. For the CDR3, the DNA is TGTGCCAGCAGCGTAGAGGCAGGGTATGGCTACACCTTC. It specifies CASSVEAGYGYTF.

The J gene is TRBJ1-6, the V gene TRBV27, with D possibly TRBD1 on 6 matching bases. Germline-derived CDR1 and CDR2 are MNHEY and SMNVEV (reference sequence). This CDR3 comprises 13 residues. Trimming removed 7 bases at V and 8 bases at J, with 12 bases between. The CDR3 sequence is CASTFKGDSPLHF. CDR3 nucleotides: TGTGCCAGCACCTTTAAGGGGGATTCACCCCTCCACTTT.

In its sample, this clone was seen once. The rearrangement uses TRBV12-5 and TRBJ1-1; D is unresolved. V lost 2 bases and J 10 bases, leaving 8 bases between the germline ends. Germline V lookup: CDR1 LGHNT, CDR2 FRNRAP. The CDR3 consists of 11 residues. Written as DNA, the CDR3 is TGTGCTAGTGGTTTGAACGGTGCAGCTTTCTTT. As protein: CASGLNGAAFF.

This clone was seen only a few times. V and J are TRBV7-9 and TRBJ1-3, with D uncertain. V lost 5 bases and J 11 bases, leaving 13 bases between the germline ends. Germline V gene data show CDR1 as SEHNR and CDR2 as FQNEAQ (reference sequence). This CDR3 has 12 residues. The CDR3 protein is CASSPHESPIYF. CDR3 sequence (DNA): TGTGCCAGCAGCCCCCATGAGTCCCCCATATATTTT.

The chain joins TRBV7-9 to TRBJ2-5; 7 bases match TRBD1. The V gene's germline CDR1 is SEHNR and CDR2 FQNEAQ (reference sequence). The length of the CDR3 is 14 residues. The V and J ends lost 2 bases and 2 bases, in that order; junction bases with no gene match: 2. In DNA form, the CDR3 reads TGTGCCAGCAGCTTAAGGGGGCCACAAGAGACCCAGTACTTC. This sequence encodes CASSLRGPQETQYF. The entire variable domain, with the rest obtained from reference TRBV7-9 and TRBJ2-5, is as follows: DTGVSQNPRHKITKRGQNVTFRCDPISEHNRLYWYRQTLGQGPEFLTYFQNEAQLEKSRLLSDRFSAERPKGSFSTLEIQRTEQGDSAMYLCASSLRGPQETQYFGPGTRLLVL.

The chain links TRBV5-4 to TRBJ1-1, with a possible D match to TRBD1 (5 bases). This CDR3 is 19 amino acids long. The germline V gene has CDR1 SGHNT and CDR2 YYREEE (reference sequence). V dropped 0 bases and J dropped 5 bases, with 26 bases sitting between them. CDR3 protein: CASSLGGAFRASTGTEAFF. As DNA, the CDR3 is TGTGCCAGCAGCTTGGGGGGCGCTTTCAGGGCCAGTACAGGTACTGAAGCTTTCTTT.

This clone was observed a few times. The J gene is TRBJ1-5, the V gene TRBV28, with unresolved D. The germline V gene has CDR1 MDHEN and CDR2 SYDVKM. V was trimmed by 6 bases and J by 0 bases, leaving 6 bases between them. The CDR3 sequence is 13 residues long. The CDR3 spells CASRAYSNQPQHF. The CDR3 DNA follows: TGTGCCAGCAGGGCATATAGCAATCAGCCCCAGCATTTT. The variable domain in full, completed from reference TRBV28 and TRBJ1-5, reads DVKVTQSSRYLVKRTGEKVFLECVQDMDHENMFWYRQDPGLGLRLIYFSYDVKMKEKGDIPEGYSVSREKKERFSLILESASTNQTSMYLCASRAYSNQPQHFGDGTRLSIL.

To note about this clone: The same CDR3 arises from other DNA sequences in this sample as well. The chain employs TRBV4-3 and TRBJ1-6, with D perhaps TRBD1 (6 bases). Per the germline V gene, CDR1 is LGHNA and CDR2 is YSLEER. V gave up 1 base and J gave up 7 bases, with 8 bases separating them. The CDR3 extends over 14 amino acids. CDR3 in amino acids: CASSQGQENSPLHF. CDR3 nucleotides: TGCGCCAGCAGCCAAGGACAGGAAAATTCACCCCTCCACTTT.

The V gene is TRBV29-1, the J gene TRBJ1-2; D possibly corresponds to TRBD1 (5 bases). The CDR3 sequence is 15 residues long. Germline CDR1 SQVTM, CDR2 ANQGSEA. Trimming shortened V by 6 bases and J by 8 bases, and 25 bases separated the two germline ends. As DNA, the CDR3 is TGCAGCGTGGGGGGGGAGGGCCCAGATTTATTCGGCTACACCTTC. It specifies CSVGGEGPDLFGYTF.

The CDR3 protein is CASSMKPDRPNQPQHF. CDR3 in DNA: TGTGCCAGTAGTATGAAACCGGACAGACCCAATCAGCCCCAGCATTTT. The chain employs TRBV19 and TRBJ1-5; a weak D match, TRBD1 (6 bases). Germline loops: CDR1 LNHDA, CDR2 SQIVND (reference sequence). Deletions cut 3 bases from V and 3 bases from J, with 15 bases between. The CDR3 consists of 16 residues.

The chain links TRBV5-8 to TRBJ1-5; D gene uncertain. The CDR3 spans 13 residues. The germline V gene has CDR1 SGHTS and CDR2 YDEGEE. Trimming stripped 6 bases from V and 2 bases from J, with 9 bases between. In DNA, the CDR3 is TGTGCCAGCACTACCCGGGGCAATCAGCCCCAGCATTTT. This encodes CASTTRGNQPQHF.

The chain employs TRBV7-9 and TRBJ2-2; 7 bases fit TRBD1. V trimming: 4 bases; J trimming: 5 bases; junction bases outside the gene matches: 4. In germline, CDR1 is SEHNR, CDR2 FQNEAQ (reference sequence). This CDR3 is built from 14 residues. This CDR3 reads CASSWGTATGELFF. Written as DNA, the CDR3 is TGTGCCAGCAGCTGGGGGACAGCGACCGGGGAGCTGTTTTTT.

V gene TRBV9 combines with J gene TRBJ2-7; TRBD1 is a possible D gene (6 bases). This CDR3 comprises 15 residues. Germline values: CDR1 SGDLS, CDR2 YYNGEE. The V end was cut by 0 bases, the J end by 0 bases, with 10 bases between. The DNA for the CDR3 is TGTGCCAGCAGCGTAGGAACAGGGAACTCCTACGAGCAGTACTTC. It codes for CASSVGTGNSYEQYF.

CDR3 DNA: TGTGCCAGTAGCCCTAGCGCGAGCTCCTACAATGAGCAGTTCTTC. This translates into CASSPSASSYNEQFF. The genes are TRBV19 and TRBJ2-1, with a possible D match to TRBD2 (6 bases). This CDR3 spans 15 amino acids. Trimming removed 6 bases from V and 0 bases from J, with 12 bases in between. Germline CDR1 reads LNHDA; CDR2 reads SQIVND (reference sequence).

The rearrangement links TRBV25-1 to TRBJ2-6; D ambiguous. Deletions cut 9 bases from V and 0 bases from J, with 3 bases between. Germline V gene data show CDR1 as MGHDK and CDR2 as SYGVNS. The CDR3 has 12 amino acids. The DNA for the CDR3 is TGTGCCAGTAACTCTGGGGCCAACGTCCTGACTTTC. This gives the protein CASNSGANVLTF.